This T cell receptor beta chain originates from a study of vaccination effects on CD4 cells after COVID-19. Whole-study context: For each well, two million PBMC were cultured with around 10 IU/ml IL-2 and approximately 10 ug/ml peptides.

After more than 9 days in culture, the CD4+ T cells were isolated. Absence of prior SARS-CoV-2 infection characterized the vaccine recipients, who showed negative nucleocapsid antibodies. Produced via immunoSEQ multiplex PCR; TCRdb's table is partial and in-frame only. The sample contains tens of thousands of clones, approximately 70% of which appear only once. Turning to this clone: The target antigen is unknown.

The CDR3 extends over 14 amino acids. Germline V gene data show CDR1 as SGHDT and CDR2 as YYEEEE. The ends were cut back, 9 bases at V and 1 base at J, with 16 bases in the middle. The clonotype comes from a human donor who received a COVID-19 vaccine. Specimen: CD4+ T cells from PBMCs cultured without peptide, collected before COVID-19 vaccination. The chain combines TRBV5-6 with TRBJ1-1; D perhaps matches TRBD1 (6 bases). In DNA form, the CDR3 reads TGTGCCACCCTCGGTTGGGGGGCGAACACTGAAGCTTTCTTT. Its protein is CATLGWGANTEAFF.